This T cell receptor (beta chain) was found in a study of CD8+ T cells in alopecia areata (dated by TCRdb to 2016 to 2018). Study-level background: Treated patients were enrolled in an open-label pilot trial of oral tofacitinib, 5 to 10 mg twice daily, for moderate-to-severe alopecia areata. Patients received tofacitinib for 6 to 18 months and were then followed off drug for 6 months to check for delayed response and recurrence. To study T cell clonal expansion in alopecia areata, the researchers applied high-throughput TCRbeta sequencing to both the C3H/HeJ mouse model and human patients. In humans, TCRbeta sequencing was performed on scalp tissue and on sorted CD4+ and CD8+ peripheral blood T cells from healthy controls and from patients with patchy or totalis/universalis alopecia areata. Patients on tofacitinib were biopsied at baseline and after 4 and 24 weeks of treatment, and several of the patients also had a later scalp biopsy. Clonality in the scalp was compared among normal scalp (n=4), patchy alopecia areata scalp (n=8), and alopecia totalis/universalis scalp (n=8). RNA came from the PAXgene miRNA kit for fixed scalp, the miRNeasy kit for PBMCs, and the RNeasy kit for mouse skin. Amplification of TCRbeta CDR3 regions was done by immunoSEQ multiplex PCR using 35 Vbeta forward primers and 13 Jbeta reverse primers. Paper-wide results and their limitations: Unlike mouse skin, where gammadelta T cells dominate, normal human skin contains resident alphabeta T cells that get sequenced too, which complicates analysis of the scalp TCR repertoire. Compared with normal scalp, lesional scalp had higher clonality and more expanded CD8+ clones, particularly in alopecia totalis/universalis, a pattern that suggests antigenic drive. Shared TCR sequences between patients were less evident than in mice, which may be partly attributable to HLA diversity in the patient population.

The method behind the library was the immunoSEQ multiplex PCR assay. For TCR sequencing, RNA was extracted from every sample and reverse transcribed into cDNA to serve as template. SuperScript III was used to make first-strand cDNA, primed with a 2:1 mix of oligo-dT and random hexamers. A synthetic immune receptor repertoire was used to measure amplification bias, and any remaining bias was corrected computationally. The original pipeline was this. After raw reads were preprocessed to remove errors, the CDR3 was defined following IMGT conventions as running from the conserved cysteine to phenylalanine. Clonality was computed by normalizing Shannon entropy by log2 of the number of productive unique TCRs and subtracting the result from 1. CD4 or CD8 identity of scalp clones was inferred by cross-referencing scalp TCRbeta sequences with sorted blood CD4 and CD8 repertoires. The table comes from immuneACCESS by way of TCRdb, which keeps in-frame sequences with V and J called. Part of the clones is missing from these tables; in studies checked, under half for an unresolved V gene and the rest for unknown reasons. From that table come the V and J calls and clone size; the DNA was used to work out D and trimming. The sample contains approximately 89,000 clones, about 40% of them found a single time. The top ten clonotypes cover 0.75% to 0.9% of the sample.

For this clone: Which antigen it targets is not known. Base qualities are not at hand, and no much larger clone is one base apart.

Lesional scalp punch biopsies and peripheral blood were collected from alopecia areata patients. PBMCs were isolated by density centrifugation and stained for CD3, CD4 and CD8, and CD4+ and CD8+ T cells were sorted on a FACSAria. The source is a human donor with alopecia areata. The sample was CD4+ T cells sorted from blood.

The CDR3 protein: CASSLQGVDGYTF. The DNA sequence is TGTGCCAGCAGTTTACAGGGGGTGGATGGCTACACCTTC. The chain was built from TRBV28 and TRBJ1-2, with 7 central nucleotides matching TRBD1. The CDR3 starts with the cysteine, ends with the phenylalanine, and has 13 residues. The kept DNA is CDR3 alone, 39 bases in frame from the first base. Unmatched junction bases come to 3, with V trimmed by 2 bases and J by 6 bases. CDR1 and CDR2 are drawn from the germline V gene: MDHEN, SYDVKM.